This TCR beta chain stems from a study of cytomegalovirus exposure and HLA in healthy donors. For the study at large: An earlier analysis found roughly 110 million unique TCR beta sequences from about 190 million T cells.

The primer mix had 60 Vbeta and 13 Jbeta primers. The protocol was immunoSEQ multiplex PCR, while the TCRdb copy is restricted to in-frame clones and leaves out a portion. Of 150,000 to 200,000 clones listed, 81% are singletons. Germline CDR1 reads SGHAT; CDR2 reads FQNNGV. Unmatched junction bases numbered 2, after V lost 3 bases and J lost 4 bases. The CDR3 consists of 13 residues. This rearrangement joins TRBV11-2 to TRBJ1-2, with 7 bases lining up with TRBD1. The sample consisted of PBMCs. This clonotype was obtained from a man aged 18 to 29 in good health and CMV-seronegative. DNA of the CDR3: TGTGCCAGCAGCTTCGGACAGGCCTATGGCTACACCTTC. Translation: CASSFGQAYGYTF. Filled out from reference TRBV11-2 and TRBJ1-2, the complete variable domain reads EAGVAQSPRYKIIEKRQSVAFWCNPISGHATLYWYQQILGQGPKLLIQFQNNGVVDDSQLPKDRFSAERLKGVDSTLKIQPAKLEDSAVYLCASSFGQAYGYTFGSGTRLTVV.